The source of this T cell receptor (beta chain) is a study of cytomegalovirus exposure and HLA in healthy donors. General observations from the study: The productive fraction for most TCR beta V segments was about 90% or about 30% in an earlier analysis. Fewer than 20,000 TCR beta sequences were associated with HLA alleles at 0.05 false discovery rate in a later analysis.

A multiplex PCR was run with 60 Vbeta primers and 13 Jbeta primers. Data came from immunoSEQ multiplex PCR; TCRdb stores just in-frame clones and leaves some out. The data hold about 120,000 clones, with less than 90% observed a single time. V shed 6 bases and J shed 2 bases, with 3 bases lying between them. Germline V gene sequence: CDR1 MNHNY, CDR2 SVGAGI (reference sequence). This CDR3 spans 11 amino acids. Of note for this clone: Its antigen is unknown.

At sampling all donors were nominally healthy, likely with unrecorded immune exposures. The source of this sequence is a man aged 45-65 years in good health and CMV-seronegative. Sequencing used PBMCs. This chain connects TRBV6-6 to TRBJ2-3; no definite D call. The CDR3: CASSLTDTQYF. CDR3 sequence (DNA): TGTGCCAGCAGCCTCACAGATACGCAGTATTTT.